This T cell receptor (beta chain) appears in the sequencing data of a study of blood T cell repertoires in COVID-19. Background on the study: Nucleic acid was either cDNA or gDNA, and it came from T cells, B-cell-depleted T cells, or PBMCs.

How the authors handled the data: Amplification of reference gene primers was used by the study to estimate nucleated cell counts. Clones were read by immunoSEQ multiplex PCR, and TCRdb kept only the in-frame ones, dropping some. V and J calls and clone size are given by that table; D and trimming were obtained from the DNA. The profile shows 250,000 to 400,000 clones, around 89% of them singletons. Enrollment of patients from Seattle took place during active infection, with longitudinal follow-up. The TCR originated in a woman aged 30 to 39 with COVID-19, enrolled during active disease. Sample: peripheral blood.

The CDR3 DNA is TGTGCCAGCAGCTTAAATAGACAGGGTAGGAGGGATACGCAGTATTTT. As protein: CASSLNRQGRRDTQYF. The chain couples TRBV7-3 to TRBJ2-3; 7 nucleotides agree with TRBD1. Germline values: CDR1 SGHTA, CDR2 FQGTGA. Unmatched junction bases numbered 10, after V lost 1 base and J lost 6 bases. This CDR3 region has 16 residues.